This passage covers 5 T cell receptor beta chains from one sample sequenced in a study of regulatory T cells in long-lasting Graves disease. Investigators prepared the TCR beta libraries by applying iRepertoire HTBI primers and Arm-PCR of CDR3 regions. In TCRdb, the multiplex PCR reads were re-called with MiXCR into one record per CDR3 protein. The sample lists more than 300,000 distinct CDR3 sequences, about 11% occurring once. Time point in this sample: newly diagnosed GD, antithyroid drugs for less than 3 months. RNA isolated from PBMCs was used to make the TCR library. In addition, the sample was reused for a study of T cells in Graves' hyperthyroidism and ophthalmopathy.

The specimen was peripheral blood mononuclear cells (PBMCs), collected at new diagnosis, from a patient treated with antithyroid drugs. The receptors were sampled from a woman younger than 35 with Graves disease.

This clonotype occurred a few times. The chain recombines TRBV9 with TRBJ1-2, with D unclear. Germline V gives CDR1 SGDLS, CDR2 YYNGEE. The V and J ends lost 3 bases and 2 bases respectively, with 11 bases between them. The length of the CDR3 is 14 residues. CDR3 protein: CASSAAGPNYGYTF. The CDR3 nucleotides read TGTGCCAGCAGCGCGGCAGGTCCCAACTATGGCTACACCTTC. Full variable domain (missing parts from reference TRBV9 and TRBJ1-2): DSGVTQTPKHLITATGQRVTLRCSPRSGDLSVYWYQQSLDQGLQFLIQYYNGEERAKGNILERFSAQQFPDLHSELNLSSLELGDSALYFCASSAAGPNYGYTFGSGTRLTVV.

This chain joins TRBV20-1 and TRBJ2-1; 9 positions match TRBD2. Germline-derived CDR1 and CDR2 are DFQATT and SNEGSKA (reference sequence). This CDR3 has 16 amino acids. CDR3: CSGSPGGGRGGSEQFF. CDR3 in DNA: TGCAGCGGGTCGCCCGGTGGCGGGAGGGGGGGCAGTGAGCAGTTCTTC.

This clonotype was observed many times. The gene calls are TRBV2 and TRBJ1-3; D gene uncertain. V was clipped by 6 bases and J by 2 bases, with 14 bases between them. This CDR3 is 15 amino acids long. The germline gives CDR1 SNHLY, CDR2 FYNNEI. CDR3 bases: TGTGCCAGCAGCGTACGGAGTTACACTGGAAACACCATATATTTT. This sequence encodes CASSVRSYTGNTIYF.

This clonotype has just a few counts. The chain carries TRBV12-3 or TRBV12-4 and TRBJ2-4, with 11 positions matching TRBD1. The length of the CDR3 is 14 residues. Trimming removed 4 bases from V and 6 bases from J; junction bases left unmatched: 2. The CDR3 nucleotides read TGTGCCAGCAGTTGGGGGACAGGGGGAAACATTCAGTACTTC. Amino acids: CASSWGTGGNIQYF.

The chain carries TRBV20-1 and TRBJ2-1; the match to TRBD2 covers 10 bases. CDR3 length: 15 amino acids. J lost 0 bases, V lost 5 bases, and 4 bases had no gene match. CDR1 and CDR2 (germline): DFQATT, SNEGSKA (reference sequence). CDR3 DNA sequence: TGCAGTGCTCTTAGCGGGGGGAGCTCCTACAATGAGCAGTTCTTC. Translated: CSALSGGSSYNEQFF.